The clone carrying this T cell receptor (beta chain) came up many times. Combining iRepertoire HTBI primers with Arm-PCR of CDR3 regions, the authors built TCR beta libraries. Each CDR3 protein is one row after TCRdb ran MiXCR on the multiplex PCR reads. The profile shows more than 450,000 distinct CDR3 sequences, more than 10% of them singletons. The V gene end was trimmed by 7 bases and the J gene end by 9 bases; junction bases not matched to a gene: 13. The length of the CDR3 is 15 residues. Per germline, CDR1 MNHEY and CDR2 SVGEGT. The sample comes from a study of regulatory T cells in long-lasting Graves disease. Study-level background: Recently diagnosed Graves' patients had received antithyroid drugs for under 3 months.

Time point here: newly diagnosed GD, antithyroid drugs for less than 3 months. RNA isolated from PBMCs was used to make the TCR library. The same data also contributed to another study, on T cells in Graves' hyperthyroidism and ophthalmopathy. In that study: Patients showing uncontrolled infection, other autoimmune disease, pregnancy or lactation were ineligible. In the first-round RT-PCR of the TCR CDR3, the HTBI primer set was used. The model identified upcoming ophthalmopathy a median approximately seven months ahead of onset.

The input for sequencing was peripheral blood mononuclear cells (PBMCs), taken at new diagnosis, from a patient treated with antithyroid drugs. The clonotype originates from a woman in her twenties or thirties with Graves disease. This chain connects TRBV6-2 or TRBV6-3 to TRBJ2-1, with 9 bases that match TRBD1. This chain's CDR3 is CASTLGDREASEQFF. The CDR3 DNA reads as TGTGCCAGCACCCTAGGGGACAGGGAGGCCAGTGAGCAGTTCTTC.